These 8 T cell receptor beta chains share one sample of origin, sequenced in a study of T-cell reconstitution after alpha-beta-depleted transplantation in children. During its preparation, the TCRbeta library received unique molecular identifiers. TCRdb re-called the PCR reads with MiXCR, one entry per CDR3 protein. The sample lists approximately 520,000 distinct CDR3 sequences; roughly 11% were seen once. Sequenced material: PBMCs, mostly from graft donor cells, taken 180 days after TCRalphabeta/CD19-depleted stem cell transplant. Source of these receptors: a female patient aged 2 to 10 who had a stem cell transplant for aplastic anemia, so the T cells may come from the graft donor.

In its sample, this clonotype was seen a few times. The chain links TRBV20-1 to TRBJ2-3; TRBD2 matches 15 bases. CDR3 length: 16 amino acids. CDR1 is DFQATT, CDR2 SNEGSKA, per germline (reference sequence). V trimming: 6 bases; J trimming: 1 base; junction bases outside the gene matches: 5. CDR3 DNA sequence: TGCAGTGCCCTTCGGACTAGCGGGGGGGGCACAGATACGCAGTATTTT. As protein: CSALRTSGGGTDTQYF.

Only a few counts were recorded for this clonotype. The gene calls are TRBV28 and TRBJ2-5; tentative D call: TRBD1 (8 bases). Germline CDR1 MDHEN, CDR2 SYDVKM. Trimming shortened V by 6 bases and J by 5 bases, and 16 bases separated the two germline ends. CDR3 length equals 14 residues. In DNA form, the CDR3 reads TGTGCCAGCAGACAGGGGGGGCGACGGGAGACCCAGTACTTC. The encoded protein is CASRQGGRRETQYF. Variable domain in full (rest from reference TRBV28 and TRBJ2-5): DVKVTQSSRYLVKRTGEKVFLECVQDMDHENMFWYRQDPGLGLRLIYFSYDVKMKEKGDIPEGYSVSREKKERFSLILESASTNQTSMYLCASRQGGRRETQYFGPGTRLLVL.

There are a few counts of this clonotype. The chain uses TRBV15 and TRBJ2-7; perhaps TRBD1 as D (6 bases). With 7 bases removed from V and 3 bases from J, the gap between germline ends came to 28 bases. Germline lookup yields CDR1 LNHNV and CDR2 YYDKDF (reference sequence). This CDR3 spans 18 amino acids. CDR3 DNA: TGTGCCACCATGAAATGGACAGTAGCATTAGGGACCGGCTACGAGCAGTACGTC. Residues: CATMKWTVALGTGYEQYV.

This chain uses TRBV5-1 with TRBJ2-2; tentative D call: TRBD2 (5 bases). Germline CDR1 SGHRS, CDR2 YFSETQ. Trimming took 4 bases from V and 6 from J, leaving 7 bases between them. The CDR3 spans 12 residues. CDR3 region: CASSVRAGELFF. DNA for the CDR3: TGCGCCAGCAGCGTGAGGGCCGGGGAGCTGTTTTTT.

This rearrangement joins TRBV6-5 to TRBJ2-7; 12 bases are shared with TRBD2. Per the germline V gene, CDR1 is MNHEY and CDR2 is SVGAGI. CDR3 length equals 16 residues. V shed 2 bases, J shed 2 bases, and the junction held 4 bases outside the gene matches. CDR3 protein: CASSYQTSGGPYEQYF. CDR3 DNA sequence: TGTGCCAGCAGTTACCAGACTAGCGGGGGCCCCTACGAGCAGTACTTC.

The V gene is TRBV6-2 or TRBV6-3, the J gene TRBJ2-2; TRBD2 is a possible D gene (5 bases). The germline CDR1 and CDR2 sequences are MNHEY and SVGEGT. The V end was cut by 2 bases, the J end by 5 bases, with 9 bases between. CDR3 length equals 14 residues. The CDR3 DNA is TGTGCCAGCAGTTACGGTTCGGGGACCGGGGAGCTGTTTTTT. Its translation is CASSYGSGTGELFF.

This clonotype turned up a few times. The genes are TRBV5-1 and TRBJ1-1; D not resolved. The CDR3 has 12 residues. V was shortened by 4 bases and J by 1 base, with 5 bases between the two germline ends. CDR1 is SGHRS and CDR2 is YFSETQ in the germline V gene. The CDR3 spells CASSGQNTEAFF. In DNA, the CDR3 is TGCGCCAGCAGCGGGCAGAACACTGAAGCTTTCTTT.

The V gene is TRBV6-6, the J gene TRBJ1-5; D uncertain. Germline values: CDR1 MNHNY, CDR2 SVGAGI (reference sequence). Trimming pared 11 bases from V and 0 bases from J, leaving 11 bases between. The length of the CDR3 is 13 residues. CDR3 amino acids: CAGGRNSNQPQHF. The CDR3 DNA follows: TGTGCCGGTGGGCGGAATAGCAATCAGCCCCAGCATTTT.